The T cell receptor beta chain described here comes from a study of blood T cell repertoires in COVID-19. Overall study context: Samples taken during acute and convalescent COVID-19 were collected in the United States, Italy and Spain.

Trimming left V 3 bases short and J 3 bases short, with 9 bases between. The germline V gene has CDR1 SGHTS and CDR2 YDEGEE. The CDR3 has 13 residues. Original handling: Amplification from reference gene primers served as the basis for estimated nucleated cell counts. Only in-frame clones appear in the TCRdb table, and some are missing; sequencing was by immunoSEQ multiplex PCR. The V and J calls and the clone size are those of that table, but D and trimming were determined from the DNA. The sample shows fewer than 400,000 clones, around nine tenths of them seen only once. This clonotype originated in a woman between 25 and 40 years old with COVID-19, enrolled during active disease. The gene calls are TRBV5-8 and TRBJ1-2, with D tentatively TRBD1 (5 bases). Sequencing used peripheral blood. DNA of the CDR3: TGTGCCAGCAGCTCCCAGGGATACTATGGCTACACCTTC. Translated: CASSSQGYYGYTF.